This T cell receptor beta chain appears in the sequencing data of a study of blood T cells in healthy people across ages. Regarding the study as a whole: The long-lived group displayed more naive CD4+ cells, plus higher diversity, than the aged donors did.

This clonotype has only a few counts. Its target is not known. Around 10 milliliters of peripheral blood were drawn from each donor. A second about 6 to 12 cycle PCR used barcoded and J-beta primers. All samples gave at least 2.5 million CDR3-containing paired-end reads. One entry per CDR3 protein, called by TCRdb with MiXCR from the 5' RACE reads. The sample has hundreds of thousands of distinct CDR3 sequences; more than 45% are singletons. The J segment lost 5 bases and the V segment lost 6 bases, leaving 7 bases of the junction unmatched. This CDR3 has 13 residues. CDR1 is SNHLY and CDR2 is FYNNEI in the germline V gene.

Sequencing input: blood. This sequence originates from a man between 25 and 39 years old in good health. This chain links TRBV2 with TRBJ2-7, with 7 bases aligning to TRBD1. This chain's CDR3 is CASRDLTGDEQYF. As DNA, the CDR3 is TGTGCCAGCAGAGACCTAACAGGGGACGAGCAGTACTTC.